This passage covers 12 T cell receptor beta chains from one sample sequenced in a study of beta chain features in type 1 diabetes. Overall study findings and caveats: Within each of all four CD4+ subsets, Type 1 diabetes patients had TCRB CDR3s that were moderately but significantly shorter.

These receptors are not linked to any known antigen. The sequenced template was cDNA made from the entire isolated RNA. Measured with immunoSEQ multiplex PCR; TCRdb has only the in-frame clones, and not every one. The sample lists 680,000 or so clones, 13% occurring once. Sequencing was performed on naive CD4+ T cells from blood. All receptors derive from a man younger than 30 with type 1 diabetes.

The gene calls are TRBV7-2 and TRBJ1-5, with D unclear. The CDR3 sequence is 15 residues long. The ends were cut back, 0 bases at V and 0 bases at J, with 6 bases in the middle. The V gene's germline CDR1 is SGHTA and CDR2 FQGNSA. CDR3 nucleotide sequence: TGTGCCAGCAGCTTAGCGCACGGTAGCAATCAGCCCCAGCATTTT. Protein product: CASSLAHGSNQPQHF.

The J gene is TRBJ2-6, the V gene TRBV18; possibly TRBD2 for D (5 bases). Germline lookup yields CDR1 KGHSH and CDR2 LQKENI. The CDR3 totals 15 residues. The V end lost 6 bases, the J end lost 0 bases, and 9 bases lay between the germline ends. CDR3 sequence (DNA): TGTGCCAGCTCGAGGACTGGCTCTGGGGCCAACGTCCTGACTTTC. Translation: CASSRTGSGANVLTF.

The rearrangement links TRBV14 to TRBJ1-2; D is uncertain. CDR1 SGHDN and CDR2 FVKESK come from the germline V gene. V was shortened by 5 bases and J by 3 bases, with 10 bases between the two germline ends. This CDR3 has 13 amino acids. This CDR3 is CASSEGLDYGYTF. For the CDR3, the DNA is TGTGCCAGCAGCGAAGGATTGGACTATGGCTACACCTTC. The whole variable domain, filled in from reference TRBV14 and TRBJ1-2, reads EAGVTQFPSHSVIEKGQTVTLRCDPISGHDNLYWYRRVMGKEIKFLLHFVKESKQDESGMPNNRFLAERTGGTYSTLKVQPAELEDSGVYFCASSEGLDYGYTFGSGTRLTVV.

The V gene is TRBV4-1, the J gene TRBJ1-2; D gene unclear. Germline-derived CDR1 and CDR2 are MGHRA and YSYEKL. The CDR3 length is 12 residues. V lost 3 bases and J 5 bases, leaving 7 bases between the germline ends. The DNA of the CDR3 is TGCGCCAGCAGCCAGATGGAATATGGCTACACCTTC. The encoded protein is CASSQMEYGYTF.

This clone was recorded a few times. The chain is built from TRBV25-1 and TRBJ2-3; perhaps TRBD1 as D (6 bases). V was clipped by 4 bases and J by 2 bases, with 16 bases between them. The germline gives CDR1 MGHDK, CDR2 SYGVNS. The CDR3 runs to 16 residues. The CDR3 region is CASSGSGTPYTDTQYF. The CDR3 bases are TGTGCCAGCAGTGGCTCCGGGACACCTTACACAGATACGCAGTATTTT.

CDR3 residues: CASSYTGTAYEQYF. The CDR3 DNA reads TGTGCCAGCAGTTACACAGGGACAGCGTACGAGCAGTACTTC. The chain is built from TRBV6-5 and TRBJ2-7; 7 bases match TRBD1. CDR1 and CDR2 (germline): MNHEY, SVGAGI. The CDR3 spans 14 residues. Trimming at V came to 2 bases and at J to 4 bases, leaving 5 bases not matched to a gene.

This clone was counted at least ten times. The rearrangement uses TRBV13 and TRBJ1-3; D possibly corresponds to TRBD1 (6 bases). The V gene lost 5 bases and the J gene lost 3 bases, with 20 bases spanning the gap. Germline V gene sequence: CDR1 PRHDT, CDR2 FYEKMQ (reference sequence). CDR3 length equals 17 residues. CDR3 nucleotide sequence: TGTGCCAGCAGCACAGGGCAGGGACCCCTTGGTGGAAACACCATATATTTT. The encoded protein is CASSTGQGPLGGNTIYF.

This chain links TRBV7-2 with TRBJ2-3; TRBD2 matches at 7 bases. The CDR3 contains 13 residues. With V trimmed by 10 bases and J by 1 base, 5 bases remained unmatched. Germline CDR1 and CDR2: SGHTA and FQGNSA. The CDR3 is CATRSGGTDTQYF. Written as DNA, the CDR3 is TGTGCCACCCGAAGCGGGGGCACAGATACGCAGTATTTT.

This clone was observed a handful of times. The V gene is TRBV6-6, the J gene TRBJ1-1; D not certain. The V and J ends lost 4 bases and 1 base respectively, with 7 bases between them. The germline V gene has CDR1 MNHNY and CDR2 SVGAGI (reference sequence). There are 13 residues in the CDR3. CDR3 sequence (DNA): TGTGCCAGCAGTTCCAACACGAACACTGAAGCTTTCTTT. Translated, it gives CASSSNTNTEAFF.

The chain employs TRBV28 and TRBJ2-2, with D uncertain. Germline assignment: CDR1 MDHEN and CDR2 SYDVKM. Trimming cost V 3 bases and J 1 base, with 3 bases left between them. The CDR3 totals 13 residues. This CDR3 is CASSLLNTGELFF. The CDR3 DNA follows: TGTGCCAGCAGTTTGTTGAACACCGGGGAGCTGTTTTTT.

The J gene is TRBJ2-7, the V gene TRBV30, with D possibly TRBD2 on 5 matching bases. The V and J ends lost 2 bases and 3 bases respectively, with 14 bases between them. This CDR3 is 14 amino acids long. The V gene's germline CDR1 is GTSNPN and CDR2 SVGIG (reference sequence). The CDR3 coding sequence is TGTGCCTGGAGTCGCCTCGGACTGATCTACGAGCAGTACTTC. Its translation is CAWSRLGLIYEQYF. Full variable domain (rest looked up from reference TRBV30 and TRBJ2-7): SQTIHQWPATLVQPVGSPLSLECTVEGTSNPNLYWYRQAAGRGLQLLFYSVGIGQISSEVPQNLSASRPQDRQFILSSKKLLLSDSGFYLCAWSRLGLIYEQYFGPGTRLTVT.

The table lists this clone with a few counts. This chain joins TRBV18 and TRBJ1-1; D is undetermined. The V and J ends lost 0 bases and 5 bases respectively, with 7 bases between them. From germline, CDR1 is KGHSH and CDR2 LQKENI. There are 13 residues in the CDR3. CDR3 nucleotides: TGTGCCAGCTCACCACCGTCAACAACTGAAGCTTTCTTT. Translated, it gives CASSPPSTTEAFF.